The source of this T cell receptor beta chain is a study of cytomegalovirus exposure and HLA in healthy donors. Unrecorded immune exposures were likely, despite nominal health at sampling. The PCR contained 60 Vbeta and 13 Jbeta primers. Sequencing was performed with immunoSEQ multiplex PCR; in TCRdb, only in-frame clones are kept and a portion is missing. Its table records around 70,000 clones. Study observations and caveats: TCR association rates varied by HLA locus in a later analysis, with DRB1 highest and HLA-C lowest. Upon later analysis, HLA-associated TCR beta chains proved more clonally expanded than other, equally common chains. TCR beta sequences reportedly predicted most subjects' HLA-A and HLA-B alleles accurately.

The CDR3 sequence is 13 residues long. Trimming shortened V by 8 bases and J by 9 bases, and 14 bases separated the two germline ends. Germline lookup yields CDR1 MDHEN and CDR2 SYDVKM. Notes on this clone: Its antigen is currently unknown.

The J gene is TRBJ1-6, the V gene TRBV28; D gene unclear. This receptor was identified in a female donor in good health and CMV-seropositive. Sequencing was carried out using PBMCs. The CDR3 DNA reads as TGTGCCAGCGCCCCCCGCGGGAGTTCACCCCTCCACTTT. Residues: CASAPRGSSPLHF.